The 27 T cell receptor beta chains below come from one sample, sequenced in a study of cytomegalovirus exposure and HLA in healthy donors. The PCR employed 60 Vbeta primers together with 13 Jbeta primers. Only in-frame clones appear in the TCRdb table, and some are missing; sequencing was by immunoSEQ multiplex PCR. The sample includes 150,000 or so clones, 76% of them seen just once. Sequencing used PBMCs. The receptors here all came from a male donor in good health and CMV-seronegative.

This clone showed up just once. The gene calls are TRBV4-1 and TRBJ2-1; D not certain. Trimming stripped 7 bases from V and 1 base from J, with 14 bases between. The germline V gene encodes CDR1 MGHRA and CDR2 YSYEKL. The CDR3 length is 15 residues. CDR3 region: CASTDRPNSYNEQFF. CDR3 nucleotides: TGCGCCAGCACCGATCGTCCTAATTCCTACAATGAGCAGTTCTTC.

The chain combines TRBV5-1 with TRBJ2-2, with 9 nucleotides matching TRBD2. V dropped 4 bases and J dropped 3; count of bases not matched to a gene: 10. Per the germline V gene, CDR1 is SGHRS and CDR2 is YFSETQ. This CDR3 has 17 amino acids. CDR3 amino acids: CASSPVPSGTDTGELFF. Here the CDR3 DNA reads TGCGCCAGCAGCCCCGTTCCTAGCGGGACAGACACCGGGGAGCTGTTTTTT.

This clone was observed a few times. The V gene is TRBV7-6, the J gene TRBJ1-4, with D unresolved. The germline gives CDR1 SGHVS, CDR2 FNYEAQ. V was cut by 4 bases and J by 8 bases, with 14 bases left in between. CDR3 length: 14 residues. The CDR3 nucleotides are TGTGCCAGCAGCTCTGCTACCCTCGGGGAAAAACTGTTTTTT. Its translation: CASSSATLGEKLFF.

The chain uses TRBV15 and TRBJ2-7; perhaps TRBD2 as D (6 bases). V was clipped by 3 bases and J by 2 bases, with 20 bases between them. This CDR3 is built from 17 residues. CDR1 and CDR2 from the germline V gene are LNHNV and YYDKDF (reference sequence). CDR3 nucleotide sequence: TGTGCCACCAGCAGTTACCGGGGGACGCTGGGGACCTACGAGCAGTACTTC. As protein: CATSSYRGTLGTYEQYF.

In its sample, this clone was seen a few times. V is TRBV15 and J is TRBJ2-3; no reliable D call. The V gene lost 0 bases and the J gene lost 13 bases, with 17 bases spanning the gap. Germline lookup yields CDR1 LNHNV and CDR2 YYDKDF (reference sequence). This CDR3 comprises 14 residues. The CDR3 protein is CATSRDPVPIRKYF. The CDR3 DNA is TGTGCCACCAGCAGAGATCCGGTCCCGATACGCAAGTATTTT. The variable domain in full, with the rest retrieved from reference TRBV15 and TRBJ2-3, is DAMVIQNPRYQVTQFGKPVTLSCSQTLNHNVMYWYQQKSSQAPKLLFHYYDKDFNNEADTPDNFQSRRPNTSFCFLDIRSPGLGDTAMYLCATSRDPVPIRKYFGPGTRLTVL.

The chain uses TRBV11-2 and TRBJ2-3, with D possibly matching TRBD2 (6 bases). V was clipped by 5 bases and J by 2 bases, with 11 bases between them. The length of the CDR3 is 14 residues. Germline V gene sequence: CDR1 SGHAT, CDR2 FQNNGV. In DNA form, the CDR3 reads TGTGCCAGCAGCCTGGGACTCCTCACAGATACGCAGTATTTT. Its protein is CASSLGLLTDTQYF.

The chain has TRBV7-9 and TRBJ1-6; D is uncertain. Germline V gene data show CDR1 as SEHNR and CDR2 as FQNEAQ (reference sequence). The CDR3 sequence is 14 residues long. V shed 1 base and J shed 6 bases, with 7 bases lying between them. CDR3 nucleotides: TGTGCCAGCAGCTTAGAGTTGAGTAATTCACCCCTCCACTTT. This encodes CASSLELSNSPLHF.

This CDR3 is CASSLASWDTEQYF. CDR3 DNA: TGTGCCAGCAGCTTAGCTTCGTGGGACACCGAGCAGTACTTC. The rearrangement links TRBV7-9 to TRBJ2-7, with D possibly TRBD1 on 6 matching bases. Germline V gene lookup returns CDR1 SEHNR and CDR2 FQNEAQ (reference sequence). The CDR3 has 14 residues. Trimming removed 0 bases at V and 6 bases at J, with 12 bases between.

This chain joins TRBV6-5 and TRBJ2-7; no definite D call. The CDR3 is 14 residues long. Looked up from germline, CDR1 is MNHEY and CDR2 is SVGAGI. V shed 10 bases and J shed 2 bases, with 18 bases lying between them. The CDR3 DNA is TGTGCCACCCGGCCCGTAGACAAGCCCTACGAGCAGTACTTC. It yields the protein CATRPVDKPYEQYF.

The chain uses TRBV7-3 and TRBJ2-2, with TRBD1 identical over 8 bases. CDR3 length: 15 residues. The V segment lost 2 bases and the J segment 5 bases; nucleotides outside the gene matches: 4. Per germline, CDR1 SGHTA and CDR2 FQGTGA. CDR3 protein: CASSLGQGETGELFF. The DNA of the CDR3 is TGTGCCAGCAGCTTAGGACAGGGCGAAACCGGGGAGCTGTTTTTT. The full variable domain, in which reference TRBV7-3 and TRBJ2-2 provide the parts outside the CDR3, is GAGVSQTPSNKVTEKGKYVELRCDPISGHTALYWYRQSLGQGPEFLIYFQGTGAADDSGLPNDRFFAVRPEGSVSTLKIQRTERGDSAVYLCASSLGQGETGELFFGEGSRLTVL.

The J gene is TRBJ1-1, the V gene TRBV6-6; 7 nucleotides match TRBD1. The germline CDR1 and CDR2 sequences are MNHNY and SVGAGI (reference sequence). The trim removed 4 bases at V and 7 bases at J, leaving 12 bases unmatched. This CDR3 spans 15 amino acids. This chain's CDR3 is CASSFPPKGASEAFF. The DNA for the CDR3 is TGTGCCAGCAGTTTCCCCCCGAAGGGGGCGAGTGAAGCTTTCTTT.

This chain uses TRBV5-1 with TRBJ2-1, with 14 bases matching TRBD2. The CDR3 spans 16 residues. Unmatched junction bases numbered 6, after V lost 2 bases and J lost 8 bases. Per germline, CDR1 SGHRS and CDR2 YFSETQ. In DNA form, the CDR3 reads TGCGCCAGCAGCTTTCAGGGACTAGCGGGAGTCTATGAGCAGTTCTTC. It translates to CASSFQGLAGVYEQFF. The full variable domain, with the rest looked up from reference TRBV5-1 and TRBJ2-1, is KAGVTQTPRYLIKTRGQQVTLSCSPISGHRSVSWYQQTPGQGLQFLFEYFSETQRNKGNFPGRFSGRQFSNSRSEMNVSTLELGDSALYLCASSFQGLAGVYEQFFGPGTRLTVL.

The V and J genes are TRBV7-2 and TRBJ2-7; D may be TRBD2 (5 bases). CDR3 length: 14 residues. Germline V gene data show CDR1 as SGHTA and CDR2 as FQGNSA. V dropped 0 bases and J dropped 4 bases, with 10 bases sitting between them. CDR3 sequence reads: CASSLAREDYEQYF. The CDR3 DNA is TGTGCCAGCAGCTTAGCACGGGAAGATTACGAGCAGTACTTC.

Notes on this clone: This CDR3 is also generated by other DNA sequences in the sample. The CDR3 protein is CSVEAIAKNIQYF. CDR3 DNA: TGCAGCGTTGAGGCCATAGCCAAAAACATTCAGTACTTC. The chain has TRBV29-1 and TRBJ2-4; no reliable D call. V lost 3 bases and J 0 bases, leaving 6 bases between the germline ends. This CDR3 comprises 13 residues. CDR1 SQVTM and CDR2 ANQGSEA come from the germline V gene. Using reference TRBV29-1 and TRBJ2-4 for the parts outside the CDR3, the full variable domain is SAVISQKPSRDICQRGTSLTIQCQVDSQVTMMFWYRQQPGQSLTLIATANQGSEATYESGFVIDKFPISRPNLTFSTLTVSNMSPEDSSIYLCSVEAIAKNIQYFGAGTRLSVL.

A remark on this clone: A junction end diverges from the germline sequence, so it may reflect a read error. J is TRBJ2-1 and V is TRBV7-9, with 8 positions matching TRBD1. The CDR3 has 15 amino acids. In germline, CDR1 is SEHNR, CDR2 FQNEAQ (reference sequence). The CDR3 DNA reads TGTTCCAGCAGCCAACGAGGCCAGGGGGCTGGTGAGCAGTTCTTC. Its protein is CSSSQRGQGAGEQFF.

This rearrangement joins TRBV2 to TRBJ1-2; D possibly corresponds to TRBD1 (5 bases). Per the germline V gene, CDR1 is SNHLY and CDR2 is FYNNEI. Deletions cut 6 bases from V and 4 bases from J, with 18 bases between. The CDR3 loop spans 15 amino acids. In nucleotides, the CDR3 is TGTGCCAGCAGGATGGACACAACCTTGTCCTATGGCTACACCTTC. Translating gives CASRMDTTLSYGYTF.

CDR3 residues: CASSLQSRQGREKLFF. Here the CDR3 DNA reads TGTGCCAGCAGCTTGCAGTCGCGACAGGGACGTGAAAAACTGTTTTTT. The chain recombines TRBV5-6 with TRBJ1-4, with 7 bases lining up with TRBD1. Unmatched junction bases numbered 10, after V lost 1 base and J lost 7 bases. Germline assignment: CDR1 SGHDT and CDR2 YYEEEE. This CDR3 has 16 residues.

In this sample, this clone turned up once. The J gene is TRBJ1-5, the V gene TRBV25-1, with D perhaps TRBD1 (5 bases). The CDR3 runs 14 residues. V lost 5 bases, J lost 6 bases, and 14 bases lay in between. Germline V gene data show CDR1 as MGHDK and CDR2 as SYGVNS. For the CDR3, the DNA is TGTGCCAGCAGTTTTCAGGGTGTCTCTCAGCCCCAGCATTTT. This codes for CASSFQGVSQPQHF.

This clone appeared a single time. This rearrangement joins TRBV7-2 to TRBJ2-5, with TRBD2 identical over 9 bases. The DNA end lines up better with TRBJ2-7; the J call may be wrong. The CDR3 is 14 amino acids. The V gene's germline CDR1 is SGHTA and CDR2 FQGNSA. The chain's CDR3 is CASSLPSGTSEQYF. In DNA form, the CDR3 reads TGTGCCAGCAGCTTGCCTAGCGGGACAAGCGAGCAGTACTTC.

This chain joins TRBV19 and TRBJ1-1; 8 nucleotides match TRBD1. V shed 5 bases, J shed 1 base, and the junction held 6 bases outside the gene matches. Germline-derived CDR1 and CDR2 are LNHDA and SQIVND (reference sequence). There are 15 residues in the CDR3. CDR3 sequence reads: CASSAQGAANTEAFF. The CDR3 region has the DNA TGTGCCAGTAGTGCCCAGGGGGCGGCGAACACTGAAGCTTTCTTT.

This clone was observed a handful of times. The chain links TRBV28 to TRBJ2-7; no clear D. CDR1 and CDR2 (germline): MDHEN, SYDVKM. The CDR3 spans 12 residues. V was clipped by 2 bases and J by 6 bases, with 8 bases between them. CDR3 sequence: CASSLGKLEQYF. In DNA, the CDR3 is TGTGCCAGCAGTTTAGGTAAACTCGAGCAGTACTTC.

V gene TRBV4-1 combines with J gene TRBJ1-1; 7 bases map to TRBD1. The CDR3 is 16 residues long. In germline, CDR1 is MGHRA, CDR2 YSYEKL. With V trimmed by 1 base and J by 0 bases, 5 bases remained unmatched. The CDR3 nucleotides read TGCGCCAGCAGCCAAGTCCCGGGACAGCTGAACACTGAAGCTTTCTTT. As protein: CASSQVPGQLNTEAFF.

CDR3 sequence (DNA): TGTGCCAGCAGCTCGGGGACAGGGGGAGAGACCCAGTACTTC. Encoded protein: CASSSGTGGETQYF. V gene TRBV7-3 combines with J gene TRBJ2-5, with 11 nucleotides matching TRBD1. CDR3 length: 14 residues. J was trimmed by 4 bases and V by 4 bases; bases with no gene match: 2. Germline CDR1 is SGHTA and CDR2 is FQGTGA.

This chain joins TRBV5-5 and TRBJ2-7; D might be TRBD1 (5 bases). The length of the CDR3 is 15 residues. Germline V lookup: CDR1 SGHKS, CDR2 YYEKEE (reference sequence). V was clipped by 1 base and J by 1 base, with 12 bases between them. CDR3: CASSLKGQGSYEQYF. The CDR3 DNA follows: TGTGCCAGCAGCTTGAAGGGGCAGGGATCCTACGAGCAGTACTTC.

This clone is categorized as medium-sized (0.01 to 0.1%). The rearrangement joins TRBV7-6 to TRBJ2-3, with D unclear. From germline, CDR1 is SGHVS and CDR2 FNYEAQ. This CDR3 region has 17 residues. Trimming stripped 5 bases from V and 0 bases from J, with 18 bases between. For the CDR3, the DNA is TGTGCCAGCAGCGTCGCCCTAGTGAAAACTAGCACAGATACGCAGTATTTT. It encodes CASSVALVKTSTDTQYF.

The chain carries TRBV10-3 and TRBJ1-2, with unresolved D. In germline, CDR1 is ENHRY, CDR2 SYGVKD. V was pared by 4 bases and J by 0 bases, with 9 bases between. The CDR3 runs 14 residues. In DNA form, the CDR3 reads TGTGCCATCAGTGGGGCCAGCTCTAACTATGGCTACACCTTC. Protein: CAISGASSNYGYTF.

The chain recombines TRBV29-1 with TRBJ2-7; D call uncertain. There are 14 residues in the CDR3. V was pared by 4 bases and J by 4 bases, with 17 bases between. Germline CDR1 and CDR2: SQVTM and ANQGSEA. CDR3: CSVAQTMTVYEQYF. CDR3 nucleotides: TGCAGCGTTGCACAGACAATGACGGTATACGAGCAGTACTTC.